The 7 T cell receptor beta chains presented below share a single source sample, sequenced in a study of blood T cells in healthy people across ages. Alongside a J-beta primer mix, a sample-barcoded 5' primer served in a second PCR lasting roughly 7 to 12 cycles. MiXCR, run by TCRdb on the 5' RACE reads, gives a single entry per CDR3 protein. The repertoire includes over 700,000 distinct CDR3 sequences, 40% to 65% of them detected once, and about two fifths sits in the top ten. The sequenced material came from blood. All receptors derive from a man aged 80 or over in good health.

The chain couples TRBV9 to TRBJ2-7, with D possibly being TRBD1 or TRBD2 (5 bases each). This CDR3 comprises 14 residues. Germline V gives CDR1 SGDLS, CDR2 YYNGEE. Trimming took 0 bases from V and 0 from J, leaving 7 bases between them. The CDR3 region is CASSVVGTSYEQYF. The CDR3 DNA reads as TGTGCCAGCAGCGTAGTTGGGACCTCCTACGAGCAGTACTTC.

This rearrangement joins TRBV5-1 to TRBJ2-6; possibly TRBD1 for D (7 bases). The CDR3 contains 18 residues. Per the germline V gene, CDR1 is SGHRS and CDR2 is YFSETQ. Deletions cut 1 base from V and 0 bases from J, with 14 bases between. The CDR3 DNA reads as TGCGCCAGCAGCTTGTCAGCAGGGGGGACCTCTGGGGCCAACGTCCTGACTTTC. Translated, it gives CASSLSAGGTSGANVLTF.

This clonotype has ten or more counts. The chain recombines TRBV2 with TRBJ2-5, with 7 bases that match TRBD1. Germline V gene data show CDR1 as SNHLY and CDR2 as FYNNEI. With 5 bases clipped from V and 1 base from J, the junction kept 1 base outside the gene matches. The CDR3 has 13 residues. The CDR3 coding sequence is TGTGCCAGCAGTCGACAGGGCCAAGAGACCCAGTACTTC. Translated: CASSRQGQETQYF.

The sample holds a few counts of this clonotype. The V and J genes are TRBV12-3 or TRBV12-4 and TRBJ2-7; 12 bases fit TRBD2. CDR3 length: 15 amino acids. V lost 4 bases and J lost 2; bases outside the gene matches: 3. The DNA for the CDR3 is TGTGCCAGCAGTTCTCCTAGCGGGGGGGCCTACGAGCAGTACTTC. Protein product: CASSSPSGGAYEQYF.

This clonotype was counted only a few times. This chain uses TRBV4-2 with TRBJ2-3, with D unresolved. Germline V CDR1 and CDR2: LGHNA, YNFKEQ. Trimming removed 1 base at V and 6 bases at J, with 14 bases between. This CDR3 has 15 residues. The CDR3 nucleotides are TGTGCCAGCAGCCAAGGGCAGCTACCCGGGGATACGCAGTATTTT. Its protein product is CASSQGQLPGDTQYF.

The sample holds a few counts of this clonotype. The rearrangement uses TRBV20-1 and TRBJ2-1; 10 bases are a match to TRBD2. Trimming removed 6 bases from V and 5 bases from J; junction bases left unmatched: 7. The CDR3 is made up of 14 amino acids. Germline CDR1 reads DFQATT; CDR2 reads SNEGSKA (reference sequence). CDR3 in amino acids: CSARTSGRDNEQFF. CDR3 DNA sequence: TGCAGTGCCAGGACAAGCGGGAGGGACAATGAGCAGTTCTTC.

The rearrangement uses TRBV6-2 or TRBV6-3 and TRBJ2-4; the D call may be TRBD1 or TRBD2 (5 bases each). The J call could be wrong; TRBJ2-5 is a better fit for the DNA end. The CDR3 runs 16 residues. Germline CDR1 MNHEY, CDR2 SVGEGT. This CDR3 reads CASSYSTGPLGETQYF. For the CDR3, the DNA is TGTGCCAGCAGTTACTCAACGGGGCCCCTAGGGGAGACCCAGTACTTC.